This entry lists 13 T cell receptor beta chains sequenced from one sample in a study of blood T cells in healthy people across ages. Primed by a sample-barcoded 5' primer and a J-beta primer mix, a second PCR proceeded for 7 to 11 cycles. TCRdb analysed the 5' RACE reads with MiXCR anew, one entry per CDR3 protein. The table records about 1.1 million distinct CDR3 sequences, roughly two fifths of them present only once. The sample taken for sequencing was blood. The receptor source for this set is a man between 18 and 29 years old in good health.

The chain is built from TRBV7-9 and TRBJ2-3; D unresolved. CDR1 SEHNR and CDR2 FQNEAQ come from the germline V gene (reference sequence). The CDR3 has 15 amino acids. V was cut by 5 bases and J by 0 bases, with 12 bases left in between. In DNA, the CDR3 is TGTGCCAGCAGCCCTGTCCCGGACAGCACAGATACGCAGTATTTT. It codes for CASSPVPDSTDTQYF. Based on the CDR3 plus reference TRBV7-9 and TRBJ2-3, the full variable domain is DTGVSQNPRHKITKRGQNVTFRCDPISEHNRLYWYRQTLGQGPEFLTYFQNEAQLEKSRLLSDRFSAERPKGSFSTLEIQRTEQGDSAMYLCASSPVPDSTDTQYFGPGTRLTVL.

This clonotype was seen a handful of times. CDR3 sequence (DNA): TGTGCCAGCAGCCAATTTATGGGAAACGCAGAGACCCAGTACTTC. It yields the protein CASSQFMGNAETQYF. The chain carries TRBV14 and TRBJ2-5, with no clear D. Per germline, CDR1 SGHDN and CDR2 FVKESK. The CDR3 loop spans 15 amino acids. V lost 2 bases and J 4 bases, leaving 14 bases between the germline ends.

The J gene is TRBJ2-5, the V gene TRBV6-5; D gene ambiguous. The CDR3 consists of 15 residues. Germline V gives CDR1 MNHEY, CDR2 SVGAGI. The V gene lost 0 bases and the J gene lost 6 bases, with 14 bases spanning the gap. The CDR3 nucleotides are TGTGCCAGCAGTTACTCGTTTGAGGCTCGGAAGACCCAGTACTTC. Translated, it gives CASSYSFEARKTQYF.

The chain couples TRBV5-1 to TRBJ2-1; possibly TRBD1 for D (5 bases). V lost 0 bases and J 5 bases, leaving 12 bases between the germline ends. Germline V CDR1 and CDR2: SGHRS, YFSETQ. CDR3 length equals 15 residues. CDR3 protein: CASSLDSGNHNEQFF. The CDR3 DNA is TGCGCCAGCAGCTTGGATTCAGGGAACCACAATGAGCAGTTCTTC.

This sequence joins TRBV20-1 and TRBJ1-5; D not resolved. The length of the CDR3 is 13 residues. Trimming stripped 3 bases from V and 0 bases from J, with 6 bases between. In germline, CDR1 is DFQATT, CDR2 SNEGSKA (reference sequence). The DNA for the CDR3 is TGCAGTGCTAGGTCTGTTAGCAATCAGCCCCAGCATTTT. Translating gives CSARSVSNQPQHF.

Written as DNA, the CDR3 is TGTGCCAGCTACAGGGGGAATAGCGGCTACACCTTC. This translates into CASYRGNSGYTF. The J gene is TRBJ1-2, the V gene TRBV6-5; 8 bases are shared with TRBD1. Losses at the gene ends were 8 bases for V and 8 bases for J; bases not matched to a gene: 7. The germline V gene has CDR1 MNHEY and CDR2 SVGAGI. This CDR3 spans 12 amino acids.

As concerns this clonotype: One base away lies a much larger clone, so this may be a sequencing read error. In DNA form, the CDR3 reads TGTGCCAGCAGGTCAGGGGTTTGGCAGCCCCAGCATTTT. Translated, it gives CASRSGVWQPQHF. The chain couples TRBV12-3 or TRBV12-4 to TRBJ1-5; tentative D call: TRBD1 (6 bases). The V gene lost 6 bases and the J gene lost 7 bases, with 13 bases spanning the gap. The CDR3 totals 13 residues.

This clonotype was found many times. This chain connects TRBV6-6 to TRBJ2-5; possible D gene TRBD2, 6 bases. The CDR3 contains 14 residues. CDR1 and CDR2 (germline): MNHNY, SVGAGI (reference sequence). V was trimmed by 4 bases and J by 2 bases, leaving 11 bases between them. Here the CDR3 DNA reads TGTGCCAGCAGTTCCCCGGGAGCACAAGAGACCCAGTACTTC. Translating it yields CASSSPGAQETQYF.

The V call is TRBV10-3, the J call TRBJ1-5, with TRBD1 matching over 7 bases. Germline CDR1 and CDR2: ENHRY and SYGVKD. V dropped 5 bases and J dropped 4; count of bases not matched to a gene: 5. The CDR3 extends over 14 amino acids. DNA of the CDR3: TGTGCCATCAGTCGGGACAGCTCAAATCAGCCCCAGCATTTT. The encoded protein is CAISRDSSNQPQHF.

This clonotype was seen a handful of times. J is TRBJ1-2 and V is TRBV20-1; D ambiguous. The germline V gene encodes CDR1 DFQATT and CDR2 SNEGSKA (reference sequence). This CDR3 is 11 amino acids long. With 6 bases removed from V and 4 bases from J, the gap between germline ends came to 9 bases. Written as DNA, the CDR3 is TGCAGTGCCCTCAAGGTCTATGGCTACACCTTC. Translation: CSALKVYGYTF.

The CDR3 sequence is CASLSGQGPQPQHF. The CDR3 region has the DNA TGTGCCAGCTTGTCGGGGCAGGGGCCTCAGCCCCAGCATTTT. The V and J genes are TRBV7-2 and TRBJ1-5; a possible D gene is TRBD1 (6 bases). Germline V gene sequence: CDR1 SGHTA, CDR2 FQGNSA. The CDR3 length is 14 residues. Deletions cut 8 bases from V and 6 bases from J, with 17 bases between.

The rearrangement joins TRBV20-1 to TRBJ2-7, with TRBD2 identical over 12 bases. The J call is uncertain, as TRBJ2-5 better fits the DNA end. Germline V gives CDR1 DFQATT, CDR2 SNEGSKA (reference sequence). The CDR3 totals 13 residues. The CDR3, as DNA: TGCAGTGCTAGGGGGACTAGCGGGGAGACCCAGTACTTC. Translation: CSARGTSGETQYF.

This clonotype came up a few times. The chain recombines TRBV4-3 with TRBJ1-1, with D tentatively TRBD1 (5 bases). This CDR3 has 16 amino acids. V was clipped by 5 bases and J by 0 bases, with 16 bases between them. Germline V gives CDR1 LGHNA, CDR2 YSLEER. Here the CDR3 DNA reads TGCGCCAGCAGCGACACTCGTCGGGGGATGAACACTGAAGCTTTCTTT. Protein sequence: CASSDTRRGMNTEAFF.